This T cell receptor (beta chain) was recorded in a study of blood T cell repertoires in COVID-19. The assay was immunoSEQ multiplex PCR, and TCRdb's table has in-frame clones only and misses some. Of some 340,000 clones listed, about 89% are singletons. This clone was seen only once. Germline V CDR1 and CDR2: MGHRA, YSYEKL. This CDR3 has 15 amino acids. Trimming removed 1 base from V and 4 bases from J; junction bases left unmatched: 5. The sequence was collected from a woman aged 25 to 45 who had recovered from COVID-19. V and J are TRBV4-1 and TRBJ1-2, with 8 bases identical to TRBD1. The sequenced sample was PBMCs or T cells enriched from blood (not recorded which). In nucleotides, the CDR3 is TGCGCCAGCAGCCAAGCAGGGGGCGGGTTCTATGGCTACACCTTC. The encoded protein is CASSQAGGGFYGYTF.